Below, 7 T cell receptor beta chains from the same sample are listed, as sequenced in a study of tumor and adjacent non-tumor tissue in lung cancer. TCRbeta libraries were built with three rounds of nested PCR, modified from ARM-PCR. TCRdb itself ran the multiplex PCR reads through MiXCR, one entry per CDR3 protein. The profile shows about 200,000 distinct CDR3 sequences, 71% of them singletons. The template was RNA from unsorted bulk tissue. Sample: lung tumor tissue. The receptors stem from a man in his 60s with non-small cell lung cancer.

This clonotype was picked up many times. The chain links TRBV11-3 to TRBJ1-1; weak D call: TRBD1 (5 bases). The germline V gene has CDR1 SGHNT and CDR2 YENEEA. The CDR3 runs 13 residues. V was shortened by 6 bases and J by 4 bases, with 12 bases between the two germline ends. CDR3 in DNA: TGTGCCAGCAGTCGCCCAGGGATCACTGAAGCTTTCTTT. Translating gives CASSRPGITEAFF.

The CDR3 coding sequence is TGTGCCAGCAGCCAAGATCAGAGGGTGAGCAATCAGCCCCAGCATTTT. Translation: CASSQDQRVSNQPQHF. The V and J genes are TRBV4-2 and TRBJ1-5; no definite D call. This CDR3 spans 16 amino acids. V was pared by 0 bases and J by 1 base, with 10 bases between. Per the germline V gene, CDR1 is LGHNA and CDR2 is YNFKEQ.

The rearrangement uses TRBV5-1 and TRBJ2-5; 8 bases map to TRBD1. CDR1 SGHRS and CDR2 YFSETQ come from the germline V gene. V dropped 2 bases and J dropped 5; count of bases not matched to a gene: 11. This CDR3 is 16 amino acids long. This chain's CDR3 is CASSFGRAGGKETQYF. The CDR3 nucleotides read TGCGCCAGCAGCTTCGGCCGGGCAGGGGGCAAGGAGACCCAGTACTTC.

A note on this clonotype: At one of its ends the junction is not consistent with the germline gene, which may arise from a read error. V usage is TRBV20-1 and J usage is TRBJ2-3, with D tentatively TRBD2 (5 bases). The length of the CDR3 is 14 residues. Germline values: CDR1 DFQATT, CDR2 SNEGSKA (reference sequence). This CDR3 is CGARAEGPSGTQYF. The DNA of the CDR3 is TGCGGTGCCCGGGCCGAGGGCCCTTCGGGTACGCAGTATTTC.

To note about this clonotype: Just one base apart from a much larger clone, this may be a read error. The rearrangement joins TRBV20-1 to TRBJ1-1, with TRBD1 identical over 7 bases. Germline CDR1 reads DFQATT; CDR2 reads SNEGSKA (reference sequence). J gave up 4 bases and V 0 bases, and 11 bases lay outside the gene matches. The CDR3 is 16 amino acids. The CDR3 here is CSAREGTAYGSTEAFF. The CDR3 DNA reads TGCAGTGCTAGAGAGGGGACAGCGTACGGGAGCACTGAAGCTTTCTTT.

About this clonotype itself: A single base separates this from a much larger clone, so it may be a read error. The chain has TRBV20-1 and TRBJ1-5, with a weak D call TRBD1 (6 bases). Germline V gene data show CDR1 as DFQATT and CDR2 as SNEGSKA (reference sequence). This CDR3 has 14 amino acids. V lost 3 bases to trimming and J lost 8 bases, with 17 bases between them. The CDR3 reads CSASVGTKNKPQHF. The CDR3 DNA reads TGCAGTGCTAGCGTCGGGACAAAGAATAAGCCCCAGCATTTT.

Concerning this clonotype: This likely comes from a read error, as the CDR3 has no conserved phenylalanine or tryptophan at its end. V gene TRBV11-3 combines with J gene TRBJ1-1; a possible D gene is TRBD1 (5 bases). Germline V gene lookup returns CDR1 SGHNT and CDR2 YENEEA. This CDR3 is 13 amino acids long. The CDR3: CANSQGANTEAFL. CDR3 in DNA: TGTGCCAACAGCCAAGGGGCGAACACTGAAGCTTTCCTT.